The 30 T cell receptor beta chains below all came from one sample that was sequenced in a study of Graves' ophthalmopathy and Graves' hyperthyroidism. Amplifying from RNA transcripts, the study obtained TCR beta CDR3 regions. Amplification began with first-round RT-PCR using HTBI primers, then second-round multiplex PCR was performed. One entry per CDR3 protein results from TCRdb running MiXCR on the multiplex PCR reads. The sample carries around 1.1 million distinct CDR3 sequences, 36% recorded once. The source material was peripheral blood or thyroid tissue (not recorded which). Every receptor here comes from an adult man with Graves' hyperthyroidism.

V gene TRBV5-8 combines with J gene TRBJ1-1, with D possibly being TRBD1 (5 bases). The CDR3 consists of 15 residues. The V and J ends lost 3 bases and 3 bases respectively, with 15 bases between them. Germline CDR1 SGHTS, CDR2 YDEGEE. CDR3: CASSWGGRDYTEAFF. For the CDR3, the DNA is TGTGCCAGCAGCTGGGGGGGTCGAGACTACACTGAAGCTTTCTTT.

Ten or more counts support this clonotype. J is TRBJ1-4 and V is TRBV11-2; TRBD1 matches 8 bases. After removal of 5 bases from V and 8 bases from J, the junction contained 10 bases not matched to a gene. Germline V gene sequence: CDR1 SGHAT, CDR2 FQNNGV. The CDR3 has 15 residues. CDR3 in DNA: TGTGCCAGCAGCCCCGGGGACAGGCTTCGAGAAAAACTGTTTTTT. Translation: CASSPGDRLREKLFF.

The CDR3 bases are TGTGCCAGCAGTACCCTCGGACGGATGGGTCAAGAGACCCAGTACTTC. Translating gives CASSTLGRMGQETQYF. V and J are TRBV27 and TRBJ2-5; D remains ambiguous. V was shortened by 5 bases and J by 2 bases, with 18 bases between the two germline ends. CDR3 length equals 16 residues. CDR1 and CDR2 from the germline V gene are MNHEY and SMNVEV (reference sequence).

This clonotype was found many times. J is TRBJ2-2 and V is TRBV24-1; 8 bases map to TRBD2. Per the germline V gene, CDR1 is KGHDR and CDR2 is SFDVKD. This CDR3 has 16 residues. V was pared by 4 bases and J by 4 bases, with 7 bases of the junction left unmatched. DNA of the CDR3: TGTGCCACCAGTGAGAAACTAGCGGAGGGCACCGGGGAGCTGTTTTTT. Protein product: CATSEKLAEGTGELFF.

This clonotype was counted at least ten times. V is TRBV6-1 and J is TRBJ2-7, with D possibly being TRBD2 (5 bases). The CDR3 has 15 residues. Germline V gene data show CDR1 as MNHNS and CDR2 as SASEGT. V was trimmed by 2 bases and J by 2 bases, leaving 13 bases between them. The CDR3 coding sequence is TGTGCCAGCAGTGAACAAACCGGGGTTCCCTACGAGCAGTACTTC. This encodes CASSEQTGVPYEQYF.

CDR3 residues: CATSDLSDTSGYTF. Written as DNA, the CDR3 is TGTGCCACCAGTGATTTGAGCGATACCTCTGGCTACACCTTC. The chain recombines TRBV24-1 with TRBJ1-2; D unresolved. The CDR3 is 14 residues long. Trimming cost V 0 bases and J 7 bases, with 11 bases left between them. Germline V gene data show CDR1 as KGHDR and CDR2 as SFDVKD.

This clonotype was recorded at least ten times. One junction end disagrees with the germline gene, perhaps due to a read error. This sequence joins TRBV10-3 and TRBJ2-5, with D hard to call. CDR3 length equals 13 residues. Germline V lookup: CDR1 ENHRY, CDR2 SYGVKD. As DNA, the CDR3 is TGTGCCATCAGTGAGGTTACGCAAGAGGCCCAGTACTTC. Translation gives CAISEVTQEAQYF.

This clonotype was seen ten or more times. The V call is TRBV5-8, the J call TRBJ1-1, with a possible D match to TRBD1 (6 bases). V lost 10 bases and J lost 1, with 11 bases in between. The CDR3 runs to 12 residues. Germline loops: CDR1 SGHTS, CDR2 YDEGEE. CDR3 bases: TGTGCCGGGGGACACCCGAACACTGAAGCTTTCTTT. The encoded protein is CAGGHPNTEAFF. The full variable domain, its missing parts supplied by reference TRBV5-8 and TRBJ1-1, is EAGVTQSPTHLIKTRGQQATLRCSPISGHTSVYWYQQALGLGLQFLLWYDEGEERNRGNFPPRFSGRQFPNYSSELNVNALELEDSALYLCAGGHPNTEAFFGQGTRLTVV.

This clonotype was detected many times. The rearrangement uses TRBV6-5 and TRBJ1-5; 7 positions agree with TRBD1. CDR1 is MNHEY, CDR2 SVGAGI, per germline. V gave up 9 bases and J gave up 12 bases; unmatched junction bases: 8. The CDR3 loop spans 11 amino acids. In DNA, the CDR3 is TGTGCCAGTGACTTCAGGGGGAACCAGCATTTT. Protein: CASDFRGNQHF.

This clonotype was observed a few times. A read error may produce the germline difference seen at one junction end. This sequence joins TRBV5-1 and TRBJ1-5; no clear D gene. The CDR3 consists of 14 residues. CDR1 is SGHRS, CDR2 YFSETQ, per germline. The CDR3 nucleotides are TGCGCCAGCGGCTTGGAGTCCAGCAATCAGCCCCAGCATTTT. It codes for CASGLESSNQPQHF.

This clonotype was seen a handful of times. This sequence joins TRBV6-5 and TRBJ2-2, with D tentatively TRBD2 (5 bases). Trimming took 2 bases from V and 0 from J, leaving 13 bases between them. The CDR3 has 17 amino acids. Germline CDR1 MNHEY, CDR2 SVGAGI. In DNA form, the CDR3 reads TGTGCCAGCAGTTACAGCGGCGGATACTCGAACACCGGGGAGCTGTTTTTT. Translating it yields CASSYSGGYSNTGELFF.

This clonotype showed up many times. The chain couples TRBV29-1 to TRBJ2-7, with 11 bases that match TRBD1. V was clipped by 0 bases and J by 5 bases; unmatched bases: 9. The CDR3 is 16 amino acids. The germline gives CDR1 SQVTM, CDR2 ANQGSEA. CDR3 nucleotide sequence: TGCAGCGTTGAAGATCCAGTTGGGACAGGGGGAGACGAGCAGTACTTC. Translated: CSVEDPVGTGGDEQYF.

The table lists this clonotype with many counts. The CDR3 region is CASSRMDRVTEAFF. The CDR3 coding sequence is TGTGCCAGCAGCCGAATGGACAGGGTTACTGAAGCTTTCTTT. This sequence joins TRBV7-2 and TRBJ1-1, with TRBD1 matching 8 bases. This CDR3 spans 14 amino acids. The germline gives CDR1 SGHTA, CDR2 FQGNSA. V dropped 5 bases and J dropped 5; count of bases not matched to a gene: 7.

The chain is built from TRBV5-1 and TRBJ1-1; TRBD1 matches at 9 bases. Looked up from germline, CDR1 is SGHRS and CDR2 is YFSETQ. The length of the CDR3 is 16 residues. Trimming took 2 bases from V and 5 from J; bases not matched to a gene: 10. The CDR3 sequence: CASSLQGARKGTEAFF. The CDR3 DNA sequence: TGCGCCAGCAGCTTACAGGGGGCGCGGAAGGGAACTGAAGCTTTCTTT. Based on the CDR3 plus reference TRBV5-1 and TRBJ1-1, the full variable domain is KAGVTQTPRYLIKTRGQQVTLSCSPISGHRSVSWYQQTPGQGLQFLFEYFSETQRNKGNFPGRFSGRQFSNSRSEMNVSTLELGDSALYLCASSLQGARKGTEAFFGQGTRLTVV.

This clonotype has ten or more counts. V and J are TRBV7-2 and TRBJ1-1; no reliable D call. This CDR3 region has 13 residues. V dropped 3 bases and J dropped 6 bases, with 11 bases sitting between them. Germline V gives CDR1 SGHTA, CDR2 FQGNSA. CDR3 DNA sequence: TGTGCCAGCAGCTTTGAGGGTAACGCTGAAGCTTTCTTT. Translated, it gives CASSFEGNAEAFF.

J is TRBJ1-2 and V is TRBV15; D unclear. Deletions cut 2 bases from V and 2 bases from J, with 9 bases between. There are 14 residues in the CDR3. Germline V lookup: CDR1 LNHNV, CDR2 YYDKDF (reference sequence). In nucleotides, the CDR3 is TGTGCCACCAGCAGAAATCAAGAAAACTATGGCTACACCTTC. Its protein product is CATSRNQENYGYTF.

This clonotype was picked up a small number of times. The rearrangement uses TRBV7-2 and TRBJ2-5; 8 bases match TRBD2. Germline V gives CDR1 SGHTA, CDR2 FQGNSA. V gave up 8 bases and J gave up 5 bases; unmatched junction bases: 13. The CDR3 is 15 amino acids. CDR3 sequence reads: CASADRAGAGETQYF. CDR3 nucleotide sequence: TGTGCCAGCGCCGATCGAGCGGGAGCGGGGGAGACCCAGTACTTC.

This clonotype was observed a handful of times. The rearrangement uses TRBV19 and TRBJ2-2; the match to TRBD1 covers 10 bases. The CDR3 spans 15 residues. Unmatched junction bases numbered 7, after V lost 7 bases and J lost 5 bases. Germline CDR1 LNHDA, CDR2 SQIVND (reference sequence). Written as DNA, the CDR3 is TGTGCCAGTACCGCCGGGACAGGGGTTACCGGGGAGCTGTTTTTT. It yields the protein CASTAGTGVTGELFF.

The chain combines TRBV11-2 with TRBJ2-6, with TRBD2 matching over 7 bases. J lost 4 bases, V lost 1 base, and 10 bases had no gene match. Germline loops: CDR1 SGHAT, CDR2 FQNNGV. The CDR3 spans 18 residues. This CDR3 reads CASSLGPGGGSGANVLTF. The CDR3 DNA sequence: TGTGCCAGCAGCTTAGGTCCGGGCGGGGGATCCGGGGCCAACGTCCTGACTTTC.

Points on this clonotype: Sequence at one end of the junction differs from germline and may be a read error. The chain combines TRBV12-3 or TRBV12-4 with TRBJ2-7, with D tentatively TRBD2 (5 bases). The CDR3 contains 14 residues. The CDR3 is CASSVTTNTGELYF. CDR3 bases: TGTGCCAGCAGCGTGACAACGAACACCGGGGAGCTGTACTTC.

The CDR3 reads CSVELPGFNQPQHF. The DNA for the CDR3 is TGCAGCGTTGAATTGCCGGGATTCAATCAGCCCCAGCATTTT. This chain joins TRBV29-1 and TRBJ1-5; no firm D call. The CDR3 covers 14 residues. The germline gives CDR1 SQVTM, CDR2 ANQGSEA. Trimming removed 2 bases from V and 3 bases from J, with 11 bases in between.

The genes are TRBV29-1 and TRBJ2-7; TRBD1 aligns across 11 bases. The J call may be wrong; the DNA end is better matched by TRBJ2-5. Germline-derived CDR1 and CDR2 are SQVTM and ANQGSEA. CDR3 length equals 15 residues. The CDR3 region has the DNA TGCAGCTTCCGGGCAGGGGACAGGGGGGCGGAGACCCAGTACTTC. Translating it yields CSFRAGDRGAETQYF.

This clonotype has a handful of counts. The chain recombines TRBV3-2 with TRBJ1-1; TRBD1, as called in the table, went unchecked against the DNA. TRBV3-2 is a listed pseudogene. The CDR3 is made up of 13 amino acids. In DNA form, the CDR3 reads TGTGCCAGCAGGTCCAGGGGGGCCACTGAAGCTTTCTTT. This sequence encodes CASRSRGATEAFF.

At least ten counts were recorded for this clonotype. The junction and the germline gene differ at one end; a read error may be behind it. V usage is TRBV29-1 and J usage is TRBJ2-2; D is perhaps TRBD1 (6 bases). Germline CDR1 is SQVTM and CDR2 is ANQGSEA. The CDR3 runs to 13 residues. CDR3 amino acids: CSVWDIGTGELFF. CDR3 DNA sequence: TGCAGCGTATGGGACATTGGGACCGGAGAGCTGTTTTTT.

At least ten counts were recorded for this clonotype. The chain uses TRBV24-1 and TRBJ2-5; unclear D gene. Germline CDR1 and CDR2: KGHDR and SFDVKD. The V end was cut by 3 bases, the J end by 3 bases, with 16 bases between. The CDR3 is 16 residues long. CDR3 nucleotide sequence: TGTGCCACCAGTGATCCTTATCAAAGTACGAAAGAGACCCAGTACTTC. Translating it yields CATSDPYQSTKETQYF.

This clonotype was seen ten or more times. The V gene is TRBV15, the J gene TRBJ1-2, with a tentative D call TRBD1 (6 bases). V was clipped by 9 bases and J by 5 bases, with 16 bases between them. Germline V gene sequence: CDR1 LNHNV, CDR2 YYDKDF (reference sequence). This CDR3 region has 13 residues. CDR3 sequence: CATRPGGRYGYTF. For the CDR3, the DNA is TGTGCCACGCGCCCTGGGGGGCGATATGGCTACACCTTC.

V is TRBV6-2 or TRBV6-3 and J is TRBJ1-2; 7 bases align to TRBD1. The CDR3 runs to 18 residues. The trim removed 6 bases at V and 0 bases at J, leaving 16 bases unmatched. Germline V lookup: CDR1 MNHEY, CDR2 SVGEGT. The DNA for the CDR3 is TGTGCCAGCAGCCCGCACAAGACAGGGAGAGGATCTAACTATGGCTACACCTTC. Translated: CASSPHKTGRGSNYGYTF.

This clonotype was observed many times. The rearrangement uses TRBV15 and TRBJ1-1; D is uncertain. This CDR3 region has 13 residues. Per the germline V gene, CDR1 is LNHNV and CDR2 is YYDKDF (reference sequence). The germline V and J ends were trimmed by 0 bases and 9 bases, with 11 bases remaining between them. DNA for the CDR3: TGTGCCACCAGCAGAGATTTCGAGAAAAAAGCTTTCTTT. Encoded protein: CATSRDFEKKAFF.

This clonotype was detected only a few times. The CDR3 DNA reads TGTGCCAGCAGCCCCGGGGACAGGTGGGACACCGGGGAGCTGTTTTTT. This encodes CASSPGDRWDTGELFF. The V and J genes are TRBV9 and TRBJ2-2; 8 bases agree with TRBD1. The CDR3 is 16 residues long. Trimming at V came to 4 bases and at J to 3 bases, leaving 8 bases not matched to a gene. Germline-derived CDR1 and CDR2 are SGDLS and YYNGEE. Using reference TRBV9 and TRBJ2-2 for the parts outside the CDR3, the full variable domain is DSGVTQTPKHLITATGQRVTLRCSPRSGDLSVYWYQQSLDQGLQFLIQYYNGEERAKGNILERFSAQQFPDLHSELNLSSLELGDSALYFCASSPGDRWDTGELFFGEGSRLTVL.

The rearrangement uses TRBV5-1 and TRBJ2-5; 12 bases line up with TRBD2. The CDR3 spans 16 residues. Per germline, CDR1 SGHRS and CDR2 YFSETQ. With 3 bases clipped from V and 3 bases from J, the junction kept 6 bases outside the gene matches. CDR3 sequence: CASSYRLAGAEETQYF. The CDR3 DNA reads TGCGCCAGCAGCTACCGACTAGCGGGAGCGGAAGAGACCCAGTACTTC.